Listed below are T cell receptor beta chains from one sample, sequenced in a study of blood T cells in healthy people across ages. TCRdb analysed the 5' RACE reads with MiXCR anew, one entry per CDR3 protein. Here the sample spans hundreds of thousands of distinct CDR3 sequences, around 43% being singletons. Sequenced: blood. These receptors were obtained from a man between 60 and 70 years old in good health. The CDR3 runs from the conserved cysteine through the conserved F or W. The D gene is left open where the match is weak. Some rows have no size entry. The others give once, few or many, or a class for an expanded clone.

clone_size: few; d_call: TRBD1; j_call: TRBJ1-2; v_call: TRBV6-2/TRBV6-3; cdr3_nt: TGTGCCAGCAGTGCTCAGAGGGGACAGGGGGTCCGTTTCTATGGCTACACCTTC; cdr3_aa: CASSAQRGQGVRFYGYTF
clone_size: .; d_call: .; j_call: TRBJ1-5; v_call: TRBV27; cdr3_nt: TGTGCCACCCAAGGGGGGATCAATCAGCCCCAGCATTTT; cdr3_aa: CATQGGINQPQHF
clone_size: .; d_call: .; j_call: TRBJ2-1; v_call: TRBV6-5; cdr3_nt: TGTGCCAGCAGGAGTGACAGTTACAATGAGCAGTTCTTC; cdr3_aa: CASRSDSYNEQFF
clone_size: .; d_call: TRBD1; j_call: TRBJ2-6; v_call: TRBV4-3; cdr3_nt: TGCGCCAGCAGCCAAAGGGACAGGGGGCTTGGGGCCAACGTCCTGACTTTC; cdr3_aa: CASSQRDRGLGANVLTF
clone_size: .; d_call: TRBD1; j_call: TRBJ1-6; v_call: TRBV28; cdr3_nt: TGTGCCAGCAGTTCCACAGGGGACAAGTCACCCCTCCACTTT; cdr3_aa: CASSSTGDKSPLHF
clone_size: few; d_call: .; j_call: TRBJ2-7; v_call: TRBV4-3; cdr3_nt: TGCGCCAGCAGCCAAGAGCGGCTAGGCTCCTCCTACGAGCAGTACTTC; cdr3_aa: CASSQERLGSSYEQYF
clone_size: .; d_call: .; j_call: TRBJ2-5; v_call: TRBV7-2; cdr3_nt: TGTGTCAGCAGCCTGGGAAGGGGAGAGACCCAGTACTTC; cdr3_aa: CVSSLGRGETQYF
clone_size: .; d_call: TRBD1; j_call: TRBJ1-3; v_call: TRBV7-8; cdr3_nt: TGTGCCAGCAGCTTACGGGGGTTGTGGGGACAGGGGCCTTTCGTCTCTGGAAACACCATATATTTT; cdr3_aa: CASSLRGLWGQGPFVSGNTIYF
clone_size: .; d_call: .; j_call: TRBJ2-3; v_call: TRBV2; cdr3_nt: TGTGCCAGCAGTTCGAACAGGGATGATACGCAGTATTTT; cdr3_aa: CASSSNRDDTQYF
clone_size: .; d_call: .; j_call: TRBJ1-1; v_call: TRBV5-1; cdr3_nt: TGCGCCAGCAGCTTTGACGTAGGGGGCACTGAAGCTTTCTTT; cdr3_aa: CASSFDVGGTEAFF
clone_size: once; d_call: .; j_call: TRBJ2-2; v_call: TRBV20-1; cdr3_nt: TGCAGTGCCACTAAACGGTGGGGCGCGAACACCGGGGAGCTGTTTTTT; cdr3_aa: CSATKRWGANTGELFF
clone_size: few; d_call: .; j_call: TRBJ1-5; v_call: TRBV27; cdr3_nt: TGTGCCAGCAGTCCCCGTCTAAATAGCAATCAGCCCCAGCATTTT; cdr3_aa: CASSPRLNSNQPQHF
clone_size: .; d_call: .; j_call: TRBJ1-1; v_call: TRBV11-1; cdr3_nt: TGTGCCAGCAGCTTCCTCGAGAACACTGAAGCTTTCTTT; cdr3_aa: CASSFLENTEAFF
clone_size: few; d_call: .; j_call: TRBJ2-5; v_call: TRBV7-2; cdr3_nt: TGTGCCAGCAGCTTAAGTGCGGGGGCCGCAGAGACCCAGTACTTC; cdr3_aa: CASSLSAGAAETQYF
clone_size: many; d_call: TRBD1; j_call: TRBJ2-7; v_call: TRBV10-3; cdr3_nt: TGTGCCATCAGCGACAGTCGACAGGGCGTCGCGCAGTACTTC; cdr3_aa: CAISDSRQGVAQYF
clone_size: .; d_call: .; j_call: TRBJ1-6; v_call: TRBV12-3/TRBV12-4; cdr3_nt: TGTGCCAGCAGTCCCAGGAGGGATTCACCCCTCCACTTT; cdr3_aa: CASSPRRDSPLHF
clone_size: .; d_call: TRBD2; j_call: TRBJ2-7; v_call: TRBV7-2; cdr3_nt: TGTGCCAGCAGCTTATCGATAGCGGGGCAATACAATGAGCAGTACTTC; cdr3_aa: CASSLSIAGQYNEQYF
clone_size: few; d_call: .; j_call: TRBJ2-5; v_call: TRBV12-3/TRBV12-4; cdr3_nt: TGTGCCAGCAGTGGGGGGACCTACAATGAGCAGTACTTC; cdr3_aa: CASSGGTYNEQYF
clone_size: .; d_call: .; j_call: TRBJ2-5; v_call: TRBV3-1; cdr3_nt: TGTGCCAGCAGCCTCCTGGAGCAGGAGACCCAGTACTTC; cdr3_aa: CASSLLEQETQYF
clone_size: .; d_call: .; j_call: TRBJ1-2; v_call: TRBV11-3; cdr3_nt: TGTGCCAGCAGCTTCCGGGACATTAGGGGCTACACCTTC; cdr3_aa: CASSFRDIRGYTF
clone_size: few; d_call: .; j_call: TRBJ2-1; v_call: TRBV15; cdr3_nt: TGTGCCACCAGCAGAGATACACAGGTTCACAATGAGCAGTTCTTC; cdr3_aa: CATSRDTQVHNEQFF
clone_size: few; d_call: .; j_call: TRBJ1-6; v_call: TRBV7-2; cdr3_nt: TGTGCCAGCAGCTTAGATGGGGCCCATAATTCACCCCTCCACTTT; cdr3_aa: CASSLDGAHNSPLHF
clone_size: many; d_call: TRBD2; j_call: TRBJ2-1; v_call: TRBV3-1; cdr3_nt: TGTGCCAGCAGCCAAAGGGGACTAAACAAATACAATGAGCAGTTCTTC; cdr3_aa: CASSQRGLNKYNEQFF
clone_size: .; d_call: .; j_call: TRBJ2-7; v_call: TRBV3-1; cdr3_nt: TGTGCCAGCAGCCGACCCTCCTACGAGCAGTACTTC; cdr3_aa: CASSRPSYEQYF
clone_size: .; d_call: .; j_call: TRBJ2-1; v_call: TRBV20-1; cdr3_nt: TGCAGTGCTAGGGACCCTGGACGGGGGCCGTACAATGAGCAGTTCTTC; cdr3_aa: CSARDPGRGPYNEQFF
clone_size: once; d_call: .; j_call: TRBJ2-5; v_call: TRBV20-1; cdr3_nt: TGCAGTGCTAGAAACGAAATAGCGGCGCAAGAGACCCAGTACTTC; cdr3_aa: CSARNEIAAQETQYF
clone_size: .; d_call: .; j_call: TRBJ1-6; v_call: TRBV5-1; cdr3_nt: TGCGCCAGCACCCGGGACCTCAATTCACCCCTCCACTTT; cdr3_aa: CASTRDLNSPLHF
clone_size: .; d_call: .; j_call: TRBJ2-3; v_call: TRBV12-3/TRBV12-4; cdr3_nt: TGTGCCAACAGTCTCGACAGGAATACGCAGTATTTT; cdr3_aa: CANSLDRNTQYF
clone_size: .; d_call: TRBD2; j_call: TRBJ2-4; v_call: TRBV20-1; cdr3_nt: TGCAGTGCTAGCGATCCCTCCCGGGGGGGGAACATTCAGTACTTC; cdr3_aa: CSASDPSRGGNIQYF
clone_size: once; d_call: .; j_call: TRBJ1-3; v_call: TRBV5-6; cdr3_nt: TGTGCCAGCAGCTTATTTGGAAACACCATATATTTT; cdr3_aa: CASSLFGNTIYF
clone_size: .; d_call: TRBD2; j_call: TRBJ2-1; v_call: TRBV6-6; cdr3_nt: TGTGCCAGCGGTTACCCCGGGACTAGCGGCTACAATGAGCAGTTCTTC; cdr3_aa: CASGYPGTSGYNEQFF
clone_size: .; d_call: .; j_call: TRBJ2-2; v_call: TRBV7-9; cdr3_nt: TGTGCCAGCAGCTTAGACACAGCGAACACCGGGGAGCTGTTTTTT; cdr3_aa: CASSLDTANTGELFF
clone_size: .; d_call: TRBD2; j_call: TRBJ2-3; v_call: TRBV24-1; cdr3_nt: TGTGCCACCAGTGACTGGGCGGGGGGTGGCACAGATACGCAGTATTTT; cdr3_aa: CATSDWAGGGTDTQYF
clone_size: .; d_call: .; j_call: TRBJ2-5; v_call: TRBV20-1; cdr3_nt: TGCAGTGCTAGCCGGATTGGGTTCGACAACAATGAGCAGTACTTC; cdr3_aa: CSASRIGFDNNEQYF
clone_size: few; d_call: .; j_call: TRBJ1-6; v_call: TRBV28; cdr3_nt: TGTGCCAGCAACCGAGGGTCTCGCCCTCCACCCCTCCACTTT; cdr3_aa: CASNRGSRPPPLHF
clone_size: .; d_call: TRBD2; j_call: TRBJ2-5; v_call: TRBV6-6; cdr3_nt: TGTGCCAGCAAGTCGGGGGGTCCCCAGTACTTC; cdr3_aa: CASKSGGPQYF
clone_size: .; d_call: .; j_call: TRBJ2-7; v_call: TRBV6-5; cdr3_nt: TGTGCCAGCAGTGACAGACAGAACTCCTACGAGCAGTACTTC; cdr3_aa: CASSDRQNSYEQYF
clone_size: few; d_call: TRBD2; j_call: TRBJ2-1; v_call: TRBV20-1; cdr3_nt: TGCAGTGCTAGAACACCGGGGACTAGCGGGGGGGCCGGGTCCTACAATGAGCAGTTCTTC; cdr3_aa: CSARTPGTSGGAGSYNEQFF
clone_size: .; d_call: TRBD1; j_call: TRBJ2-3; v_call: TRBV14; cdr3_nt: TGTGCCAGCAGCCCGGGACAGATTCGGAGCGCAGATACGCAGTATTTT; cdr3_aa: CASSPGQIRSADTQYF
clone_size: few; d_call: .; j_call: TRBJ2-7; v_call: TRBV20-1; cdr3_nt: TGCAGTGCTAATAAGGACACCTCCTACGAGCAGTACTTC; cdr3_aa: CSANKDTSYEQYF
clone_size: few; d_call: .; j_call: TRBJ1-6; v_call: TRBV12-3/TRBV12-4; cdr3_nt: TGTGCCAGCAGTGGACGCGATAATTCACCCCTCCACTTT; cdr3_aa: CASSGRDNSPLHF
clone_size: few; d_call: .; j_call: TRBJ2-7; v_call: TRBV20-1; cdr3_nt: TGCAGTGCTAGAGATAAAGTTCCTGGCGAGCAGTACTTC; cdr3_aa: CSARDKVPGEQYF
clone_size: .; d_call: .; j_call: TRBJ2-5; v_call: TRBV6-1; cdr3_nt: TGTGCCAGCAGTGACGGCAGGGCGGCGCAGACCCAGTACTTC; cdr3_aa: CASSDGRAAQTQYF
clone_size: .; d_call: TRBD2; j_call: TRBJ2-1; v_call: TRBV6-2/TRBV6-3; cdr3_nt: TGTGCCAGCAGTAGACTAGCGGGGCCCTACAATGAGCAGTTCTTC; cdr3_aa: CASSRLAGPYNEQFF
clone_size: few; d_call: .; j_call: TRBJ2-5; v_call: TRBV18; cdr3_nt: TGTGCCAGCTCACCTTTAACACAAGAGACCCAGTACTTC; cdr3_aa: CASSPLTQETQYF
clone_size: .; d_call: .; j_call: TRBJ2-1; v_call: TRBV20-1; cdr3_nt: TGCAGTGCCCTTTGGGCGGGGGCCTCCTACAATGAGCAGTTCTTC; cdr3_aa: CSALWAGASYNEQFF
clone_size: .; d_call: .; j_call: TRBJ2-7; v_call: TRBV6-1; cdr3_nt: TGTGCCAGCAGTGAAGCGCAAGACTACGAGCAGTACTTC; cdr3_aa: CASSEAQDYEQYF
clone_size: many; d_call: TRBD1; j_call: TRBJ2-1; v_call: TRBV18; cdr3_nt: TGCGCCAGCAGCCCTAGGACAGGGGCCTACAATGAGCAGTTCTTC; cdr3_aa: CASSPRTGAYNEQFF
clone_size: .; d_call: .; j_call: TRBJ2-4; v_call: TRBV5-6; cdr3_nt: TGTGCCAGCAGCTTGGCCCTGCGGGGAGTAGCCAAAAACATTCAGTACTTC; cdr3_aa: CASSLALRGVAKNIQYF
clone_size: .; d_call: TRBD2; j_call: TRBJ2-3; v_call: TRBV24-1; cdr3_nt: TGTGCCACCTCCGGGACTAGCGGGTTAGCAGATACGCAGTATTTT; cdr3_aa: CATSGTSGLADTQYF
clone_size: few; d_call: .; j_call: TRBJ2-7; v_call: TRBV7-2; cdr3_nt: TGTGCCAGCAGGCCGCGACAGGCCTCCTACGAGCAGTACTTC; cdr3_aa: CASRPRQASYEQYF
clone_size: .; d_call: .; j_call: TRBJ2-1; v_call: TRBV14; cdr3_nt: TGTGCCAGCAGCCAAGTCTTGGGTGAGCAGTTCTTC; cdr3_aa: CASSQVLGEQFF
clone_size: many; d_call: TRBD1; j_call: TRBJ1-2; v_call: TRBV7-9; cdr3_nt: TGTGCCAGCAGCTTAGGCTCCGGGACAGGGGCCTATGGCTACACCTTC; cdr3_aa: CASSLGSGTGAYGYTF